These 6 T cell receptor beta chains originate from one sample sequenced in a study of T cells in women clearing cervical HPV infection. Some clones are missing from TCRdb's copy, which holds only in-frame ones; the method was immunoSEQ multiplex PCR. The data include roughly 18,000 clones; the top ten clones carry around 14%. The source material was blood buffy coat. The receptors were gathered from a woman aged 18 to 75 with a cervical HPV16 infection that either progressed to CIN3+ or cleared (not recorded which).

On this clone itself: The CDR3 goes on 3 residues after the read ends, and that part is filled in from the germline J gene. The chain has TRBV19 and TRBJ2-3, with D perhaps matching TRBD2 (7 bases). Germline lookup yields CDR1 LNHDA and CDR2 SQIVND (reference sequence). The CDR3 sequence is 19 residues long. V lost 4 bases to trimming and J lost 2 bases, with 25 bases between them. Partial CDR3 DNA: TGTGCCAGTAGTAACCGAGGGGGGGCACTTGGACTCAACACAGATACG. Amino acids: CASSNRGGALGLNTDT. The whole CDR3 region reads CASSNRGGALGLNTDTQYF.

Comments on this clone: The read comes to an end 3 residues before the CDR3 does, leaving the germline J gene to fill in the end. The chain carries TRBV19 and TRBJ2-7; possibly TRBD1 for D (5 bases). This CDR3 has 14 amino acids. V lost 4 bases to trimming and J lost 2 bases, with 12 bases between them. Germline V gene lookup returns CDR1 LNHDA and CDR2 SQIVND (reference sequence). The CDR3 protein is CASSRAGSTYEQYF. The CDR3 DNA, read in part, is TGTGCCAGTAGTAGAGCAGGGTCAACCTACGAG.

About this clone itself: The CDR3 end lies 3 residues beyond the end of the read and is filled in from the germline J gene. The rearrangement joins TRBV15 to TRBJ2-5; TRBD1 matches at 7 bases. The CDR3 contains 15 residues. The ends lost 3 bases at V and 1 base at J; junction bases unmatched: 5. Germline CDR1 LNHNV, CDR2 YYDKDF (reference sequence). CDR3 bases read: TGTGCCACCAGCAGGCAACAGGGGTCCCAAGAGACC. Its protein product is CATSRQQGSQET. In full, the CDR3 reads CATSRQQGSQETQYF. Full variable domain (missing parts from reference TRBV15 and TRBJ2-5): DAMVIQNPRYQVTQFGKPVTLSCSQTLNHNVMYWYQQKSSQAPKLLFHYYDKDFNNEADTPDNFQSRRPNTSFCFLDIRSPGLGDTAMYLCATSRQQGSQETQYFGPGTRLLVL.

Comments on this clone: The sequenced fragment ends 3 residues before the CDR3 boundary, so the rest is inferred from the germline J gene. This chain joins TRBV13 and TRBJ2-2; no clear D gene. Germline values: CDR1 PRHDT, CDR2 FYEKMQ (reference sequence). The V gene lost 1 base and the J gene lost 2 bases, with 5 bases spanning the gap. The CDR3 length is 14 residues. Partial CDR3 DNA: TGTGCCAGCAGCTTAGACTCCAACACCGGGGAG. Its translation: CASSLDSNTGE. In full, the CDR3 is CASSLDSNTGELFF.

Comment on this clone: With the read ending 3 residues before the CDR3 end, the germline J gene is used to fill in that end. This chain uses TRBV6-2 or TRBV6-3 with TRBJ2-1, with TRBD2 identical over 9 bases. The J segment lost 8 bases and the V segment lost 2 bases, leaving 10 bases of the junction unmatched. Germline CDR1 is MNHEY and CDR2 is SVGEGT. The length of the CDR3 is 16 residues. CDR3 DNA, as far as it was read: TGTGCCAGCAGTTACATTTTGGCGGGAGGGCCGCATGAG. Translation: CASSYILAGGPHE. The entire CDR3 is CASSYILAGGPHEQFF.

A remark on this clone: The CDR3 end is not reached by the read, which stops 3 residues before it; the germline J gene fills it in. The chain joins TRBV20-1 to TRBJ2-1; D perhaps matches TRBD1 (5 bases). Deletions cut 5 bases from V and 6 bases from J, with 17 bases between. Germline-derived CDR1 and CDR2 are DFQATT and SNEGSKA (reference sequence). CDR3 size: 14 residues. The CDR3 DNA, read in part, is TGCAGTGCTGAAGAAAGAGCTCAGGGCAATGAG. It yields the protein CSAEERAQGNE. In full, the CDR3 is CSAEERAQGNEQFF.